This TCR beta chain emerged from a study of vaccination effects on CD4 cells after COVID-19. This clone was observed a handful of times. Its specificity is not known. Within the ViraFEST assay, antigen-specific CD4+ T cells underwent expansion with viral peptide pools prior to sequencing. Investigators separated out CD4+ T cells once 10 days of culture had passed. Nucleocapsid antibody tests were negative, and the vaccine recipients had no prior SARS-CoV-2 infection. Data came from immunoSEQ multiplex PCR; TCRdb stores just in-frame clones and leaves some out. Of about 73,000 clones in the sample, roughly 79% are singletons; the top ten hold over 2.5%. The V end lost 1 base, the J end lost 7 bases, and 9 bases lay between the germline ends. Germline CDR1 is SGHDT and CDR2 is YYEEEE. CDR3 size: 14 residues.

This TCR was recovered from a human donor who received a COVID-19 vaccine. The sample in question was CD4+ T cells from PBMCs cultured with HCoV-NL63 spike peptides, obtained before COVID-19 vaccination. This chain links TRBV5-6 with TRBJ1-6, with D unresolved. Here the CDR3 DNA reads TGTGCCAGCAGCTTGAGGCCCGGGAATTCACCCCTCCACTTT. This translates into CASSLRPGNSPLHF.